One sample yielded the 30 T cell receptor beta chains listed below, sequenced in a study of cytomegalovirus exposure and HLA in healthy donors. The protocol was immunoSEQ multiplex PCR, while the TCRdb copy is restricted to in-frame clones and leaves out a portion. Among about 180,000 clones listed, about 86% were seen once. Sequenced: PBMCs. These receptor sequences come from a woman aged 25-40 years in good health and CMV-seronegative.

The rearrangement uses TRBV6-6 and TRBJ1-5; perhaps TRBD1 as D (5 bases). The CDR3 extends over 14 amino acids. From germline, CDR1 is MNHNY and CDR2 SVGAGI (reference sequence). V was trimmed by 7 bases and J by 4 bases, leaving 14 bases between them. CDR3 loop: CASNRGAGNQPQHF. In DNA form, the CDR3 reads TGTGCCAGCAACCGAGGGGCGGGGAATCAGCCCCAGCATTTT.

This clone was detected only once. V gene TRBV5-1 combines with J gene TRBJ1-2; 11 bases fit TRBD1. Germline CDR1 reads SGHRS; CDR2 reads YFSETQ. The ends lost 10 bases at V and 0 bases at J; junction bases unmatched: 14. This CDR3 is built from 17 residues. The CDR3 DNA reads TGCGCCTTAGTGTTTCGTGGGACAGGGGGTACTAACTATGGCTACACCTTC. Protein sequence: CALVFRGTGGTNYGYTF.

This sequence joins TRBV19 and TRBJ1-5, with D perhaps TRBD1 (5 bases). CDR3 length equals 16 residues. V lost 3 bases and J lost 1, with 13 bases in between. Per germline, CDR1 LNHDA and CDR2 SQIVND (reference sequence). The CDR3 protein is CASSMGFRTSNQPQHF. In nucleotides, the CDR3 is TGTGCCAGTAGTATGGGTTTTCGGACAAGCAATCAGCCCCAGCATTTT.

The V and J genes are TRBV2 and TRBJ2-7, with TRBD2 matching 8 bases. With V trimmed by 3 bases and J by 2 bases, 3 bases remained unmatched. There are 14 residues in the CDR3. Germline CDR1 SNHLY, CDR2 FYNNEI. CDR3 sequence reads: CASSERGVTYEQYF. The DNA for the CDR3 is TGTGCCAGCAGTGAGCGGGGGGTCACCTACGAGCAGTACTTC.

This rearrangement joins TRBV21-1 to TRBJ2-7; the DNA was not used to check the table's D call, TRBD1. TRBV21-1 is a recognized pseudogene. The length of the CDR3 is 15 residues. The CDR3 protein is CASSINRDSSYEQYF. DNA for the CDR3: TGTGCCAGCAGCATAAACCGGGACAGCTCCTACGAGCAGTACTTC.

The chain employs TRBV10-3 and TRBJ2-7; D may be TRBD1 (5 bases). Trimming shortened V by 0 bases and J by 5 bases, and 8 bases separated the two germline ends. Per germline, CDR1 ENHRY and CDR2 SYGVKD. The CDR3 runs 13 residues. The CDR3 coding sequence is TGTGCCATCAGTGAGTCACAGGTGAACGAGCAGTACTTC. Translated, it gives CAISESQVNEQYF.

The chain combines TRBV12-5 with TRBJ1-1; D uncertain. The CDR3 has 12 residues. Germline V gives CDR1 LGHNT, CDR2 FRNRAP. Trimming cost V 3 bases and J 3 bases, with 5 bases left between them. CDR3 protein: CASGFGDTEAFF. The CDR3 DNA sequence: TGTGCTAGTGGTTTCGGGGACACTGAAGCTTTCTTT.

CDR3 bases: TGTGCCACGTGGAACAGGGGGCGCTCCACTGAAGCTTTCTTT. Protein sequence: CATWNRGRSTEAFF. The rearrangement uses TRBV10-3 and TRBJ1-1; TRBD1 matches at 9 bases. Germline assignment: CDR1 ENHRY and CDR2 SYGVKD. Trimming at V came to 10 bases and at J to 4 bases, leaving 10 bases not matched to a gene. This CDR3 comprises 14 residues.

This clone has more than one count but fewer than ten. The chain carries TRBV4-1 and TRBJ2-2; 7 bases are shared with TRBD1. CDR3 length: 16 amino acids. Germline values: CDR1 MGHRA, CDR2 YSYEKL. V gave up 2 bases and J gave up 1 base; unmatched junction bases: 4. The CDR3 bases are TGCGCCAGCAGCCAACGGGACAGAGAGAACACCGGGGAGCTGTTTTTT. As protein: CASSQRDRENTGELFF.

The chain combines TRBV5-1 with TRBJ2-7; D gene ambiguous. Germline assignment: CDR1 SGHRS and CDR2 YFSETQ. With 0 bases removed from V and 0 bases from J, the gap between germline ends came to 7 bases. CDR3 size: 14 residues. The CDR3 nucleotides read TGCGCCAGCAGCTTGGTACCCTACTCCTACGAGCAGTACTTC. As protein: CASSLVPYSYEQYF.

CDR3 sequence: CASSLGGQAFSGANVLTF. The DNA of the CDR3 is TGTGCCAGCAGCTTGGGGGGACAGGCATTCTCTGGGGCCAACGTCCTGACTTTC. The chain is built from TRBV5-4 and TRBJ2-6; 8 bases align to TRBD1. V shed 0 bases, J shed 0 bases, and the junction held 5 bases outside the gene matches. CDR1 and CDR2 (germline): SGHNT, YYREEE (reference sequence). This CDR3 is built from 18 residues.

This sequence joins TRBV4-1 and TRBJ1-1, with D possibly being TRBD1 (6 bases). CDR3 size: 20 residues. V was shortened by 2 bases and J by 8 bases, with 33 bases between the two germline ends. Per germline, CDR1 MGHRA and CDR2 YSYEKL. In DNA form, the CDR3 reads TGCGCCAGCAGCCAATTTCGGGACACAGATCCTAAGGGTATGATAGGAGAAGCTTTCTTT. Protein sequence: CASSQFRDTDPKGMIGEAFF.

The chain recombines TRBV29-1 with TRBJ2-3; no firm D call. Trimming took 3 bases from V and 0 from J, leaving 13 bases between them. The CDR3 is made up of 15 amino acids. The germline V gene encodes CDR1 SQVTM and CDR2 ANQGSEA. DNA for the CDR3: TGCAGCGTTGATCCCGCTAGGCCTAGCACAGATACGCAGTATTTT. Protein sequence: CSVDPARPSTDTQYF.

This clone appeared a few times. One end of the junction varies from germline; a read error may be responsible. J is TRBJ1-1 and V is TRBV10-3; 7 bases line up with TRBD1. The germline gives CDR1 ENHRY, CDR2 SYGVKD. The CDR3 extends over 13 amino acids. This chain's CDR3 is CAISEYQGAEAFF. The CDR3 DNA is TGTGCCATCAGCGAGTACCAGGGGGCTGAAGCTTTCTTT.

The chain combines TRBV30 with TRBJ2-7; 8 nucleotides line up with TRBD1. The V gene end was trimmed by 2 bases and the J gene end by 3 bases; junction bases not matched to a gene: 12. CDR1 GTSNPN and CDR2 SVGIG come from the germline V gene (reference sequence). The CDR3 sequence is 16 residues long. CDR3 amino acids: CAWSQGAGFWVYEQYF. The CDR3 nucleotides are TGTGCCTGGAGTCAGGGGGCAGGTTTTTGGGTCTACGAGCAGTACTTC.

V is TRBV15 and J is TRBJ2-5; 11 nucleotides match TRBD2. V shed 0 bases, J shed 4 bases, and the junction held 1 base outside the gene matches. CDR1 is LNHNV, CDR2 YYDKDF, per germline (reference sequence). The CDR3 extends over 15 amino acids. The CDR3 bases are TGTGCCACCAGCAGAGAAGGGACTAGCGGAGAGACCCAGTACTTC. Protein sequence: CATSREGTSGETQYF.

CDR3 bases: TGTGCCAGCAGTTTTTCGGGGTCTTACGAGCAGTACTTC. This encodes CASSFSGSYEQYF. The chain is built from TRBV28 and TRBJ2-7, with D possibly TRBD2 on 5 matching bases. Germline assignment: CDR1 MDHEN and CDR2 SYDVKM. The CDR3 has 13 residues. The V end lost 3 bases, the J end lost 4 bases, and 10 bases lay between the germline ends.

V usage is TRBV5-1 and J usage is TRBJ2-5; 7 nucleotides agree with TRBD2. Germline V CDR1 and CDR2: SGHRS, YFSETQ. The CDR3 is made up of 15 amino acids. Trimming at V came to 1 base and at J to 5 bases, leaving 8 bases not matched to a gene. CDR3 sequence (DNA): TGCGCCAGCAGCTTGTCTAGCCGGGGGGAGGAGACCCAGTACTTC. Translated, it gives CASSLSSRGEETQYF.

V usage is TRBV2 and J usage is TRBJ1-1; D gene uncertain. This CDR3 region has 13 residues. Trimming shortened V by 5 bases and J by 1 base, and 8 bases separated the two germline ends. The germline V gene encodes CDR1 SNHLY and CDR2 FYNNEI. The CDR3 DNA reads TGTGCCAGCAGTAATCGGGGGAACACTGAAGCTTTCTTT. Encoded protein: CASSNRGNTEAFF. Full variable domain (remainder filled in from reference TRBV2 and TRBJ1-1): EPEVTQTPSHQVTQMGQEVILRCVPISNHLYFYWYRQILGQKVEFLVSFYNNEISEKSEIFDDQFSVERPDGSNFTLKIRSTKLEDSAMYFCASSNRGNTEAFFGQGTRLTVV.

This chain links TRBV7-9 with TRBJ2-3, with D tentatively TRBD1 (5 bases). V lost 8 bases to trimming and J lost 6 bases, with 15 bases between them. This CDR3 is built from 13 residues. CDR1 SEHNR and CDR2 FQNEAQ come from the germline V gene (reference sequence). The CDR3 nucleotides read TGTGCCAGCGGGGCCAGGGCTACGGATACGCAGTATTTT. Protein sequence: CASGARATDTQYF.

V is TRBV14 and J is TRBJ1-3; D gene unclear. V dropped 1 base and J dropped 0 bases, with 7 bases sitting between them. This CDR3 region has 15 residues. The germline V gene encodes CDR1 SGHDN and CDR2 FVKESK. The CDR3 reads CASSQVWSSGNTIYF. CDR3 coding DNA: TGTGCCAGCAGCCAAGTCTGGAGCTCTGGAAACACCATATATTTT.

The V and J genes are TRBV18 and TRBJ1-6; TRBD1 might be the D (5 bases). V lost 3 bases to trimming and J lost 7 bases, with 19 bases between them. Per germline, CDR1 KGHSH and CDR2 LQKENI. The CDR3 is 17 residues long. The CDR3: CASSPSQGSISNSPLHF. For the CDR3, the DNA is TGTGCCAGCTCACCGTCCCAGGGTTCCATTAGCAATTCACCCCTCCACTTT.

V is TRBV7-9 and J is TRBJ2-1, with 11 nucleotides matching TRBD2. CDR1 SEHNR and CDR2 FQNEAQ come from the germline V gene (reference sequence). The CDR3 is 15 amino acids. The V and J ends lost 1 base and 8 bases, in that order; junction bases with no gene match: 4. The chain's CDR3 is CASSLGLAGGYEQFF. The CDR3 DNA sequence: TGTGCCAGCAGCTTAGGGCTAGCGGGGGGCTATGAGCAGTTCTTC.

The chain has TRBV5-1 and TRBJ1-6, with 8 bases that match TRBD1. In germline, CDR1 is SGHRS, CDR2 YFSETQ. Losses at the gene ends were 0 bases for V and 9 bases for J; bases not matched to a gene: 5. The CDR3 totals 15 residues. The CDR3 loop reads CASSLAGQGFSPLHF. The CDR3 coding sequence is TGCGCCAGCAGCTTGGCTGGACAGGGTTTTTCACCCCTCCACTTT.

The CDR3 is CASRYKQGFTYGYTF. In DNA form, the CDR3 reads TGTGCCAGCAGATATAAACAGGGGTTCACCTATGGCTACACCTTC. This chain connects TRBV27 to TRBJ1-2; 7 positions match TRBD1. CDR3 length equals 15 residues. Germline trimming cut 6 bases from V and 4 bases from J; bases unmatched to any gene: 11. Germline values: CDR1 MNHEY, CDR2 SMNVEV (reference sequence).

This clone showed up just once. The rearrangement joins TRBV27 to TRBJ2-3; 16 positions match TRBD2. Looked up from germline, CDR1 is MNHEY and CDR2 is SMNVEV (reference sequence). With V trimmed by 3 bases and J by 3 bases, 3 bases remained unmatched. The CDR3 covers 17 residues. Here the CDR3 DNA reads TGTGCCAGCAGTTTCGAGGGACTAGCGGGGGGGACAGATACGCAGTATTTT. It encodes CASSFEGLAGGTDTQYF.

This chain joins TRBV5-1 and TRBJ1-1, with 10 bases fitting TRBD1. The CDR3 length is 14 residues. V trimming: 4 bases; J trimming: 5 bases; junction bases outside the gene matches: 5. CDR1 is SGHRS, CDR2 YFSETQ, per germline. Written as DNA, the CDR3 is TGCGCCAGCAGCATCGGACAGGGGGGGACTGAAGCTTTCTTT. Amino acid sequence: CASSIGQGGTEAFF.

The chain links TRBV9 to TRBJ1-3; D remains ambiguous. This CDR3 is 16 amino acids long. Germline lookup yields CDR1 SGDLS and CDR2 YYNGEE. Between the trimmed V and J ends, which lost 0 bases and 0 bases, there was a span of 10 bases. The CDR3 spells CASSVDQPYSGNTIYF. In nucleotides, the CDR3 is TGTGCCAGCAGCGTAGATCAACCCTACTCTGGAAACACCATATATTTT.

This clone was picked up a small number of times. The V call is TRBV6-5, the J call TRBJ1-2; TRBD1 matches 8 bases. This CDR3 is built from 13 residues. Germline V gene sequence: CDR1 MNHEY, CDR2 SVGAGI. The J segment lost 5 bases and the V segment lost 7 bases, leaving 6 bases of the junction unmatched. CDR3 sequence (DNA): TGTGCCAGCACTCGACAGGGGCCATATGGCTACACCTTC. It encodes CASTRQGPYGYTF.

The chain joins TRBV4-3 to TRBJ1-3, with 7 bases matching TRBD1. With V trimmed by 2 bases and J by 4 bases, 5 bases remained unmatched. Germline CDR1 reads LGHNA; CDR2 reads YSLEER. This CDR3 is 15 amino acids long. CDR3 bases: TGCGCCAGCAGCCAAACCGCGGGACAGGGAAACACCATATATTTT. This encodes CASSQTAGQGNTIYF.